A single sample gave rise to the 32 T cell receptor beta chains below, sequenced in a study of shared clonotypes between healthy human individuals. This table comes from immunoSEQ multiplex PCR, and its TCRdb copy is limited to in-frame clones, with some not included. The sample consists of approximately 600,000 clones, approximately 95% of them appearing once. CD45RO-negative, CCR7-positively selected cells formed the naive CD8 fraction, excluding terminally differentiated effector memory CD45RA+ cells. The sequenced sample was naive CD8+ T cells sorted from blood. The receptors derive from a woman in her twenties or thirties in good health.

V is TRBV7-8 and J is TRBJ2-1; 12 positions agree with TRBD2. The J segment lost 4 bases and the V segment lost 5 bases, leaving 12 bases of the junction unmatched. This CDR3 spans 18 amino acids. In germline, CDR1 is SGHVS, CDR2 FQNEAQ. The CDR3 bases are TGTGCCAGCAGCCCTTGGGCTAGCGGGAGGGCCGGTTACAATGAGCAGTTCTTC. It encodes CASSPWASGRAGYNEQFF.

This clone was recorded only once. The V gene is TRBV19, the J gene TRBJ2-5; 8 bases align to TRBD1. The DNA end lines up better with TRBJ2-7; the J call may be wrong. CDR1 is LNHDA, CDR2 SQIVND, per germline (reference sequence). The CDR3 spans 14 residues. CDR3 region: CASSITGGPYEQYF. CDR3 nucleotides: TGTGCCAGTAGTATCACAGGGGGACCCTACGAGCAGTACTTC.

The CDR3 sequence is CASSSGQVGYTF. The CDR3 DNA sequence: TGTGCCAGCAGCTCGGGACAGGTCGGCTACACCTTC. The chain employs TRBV5-6 and TRBJ1-2, with 8 bases fitting TRBD1. J gave up 8 bases and V 3 bases, and 3 bases lay outside the gene matches. This CDR3 is 12 amino acids long. Per the germline V gene, CDR1 is SGHDT and CDR2 is YYEEEE.

This clone was seen a single time. The rearrangement uses TRBV2 and TRBJ2-1, with D perhaps matching TRBD2 (6 bases). There are 14 residues in the CDR3. The germline CDR1 and CDR2 sequences are SNHLY and FYNNEI. V gave up 6 bases and J gave up 0 bases, with 9 bases separating them. The CDR3 loop is CASRGLGSYNEQFF. The DNA of the CDR3 is TGTGCCAGCAGGGGACTTGGCTCCTACAATGAGCAGTTCTTC. Together with reference TRBV2 and TRBJ2-1, the CDR3 gives the full variable domain: EPEVTQTPSHQVTQMGQEVILRCVPISNHLYFYWYRQILGQKVEFLVSFYNNEISEKSEIFDDQFSVERPDGSNFTLKIRSTKLEDSAMYFCASRGLGSYNEQFFGPGTRLTVL.

This chain links TRBV5-1 with TRBJ2-7, with 9 bases lining up with TRBD1. J was trimmed by 4 bases and V by 0 bases; bases with no gene match: 2. Germline V gene lookup returns CDR1 SGHRS and CDR2 YFSETQ. CDR3 length equals 14 residues. CDR3 sequence reads: CASSLEDRGYEQYF. The CDR3 DNA follows: TGCGCCAGCAGCTTGGAGGACAGGGGTTACGAGCAGTACTTC.

The chain is built from TRBV27 and TRBJ1-3; possible D gene TRBD1, 6 bases. The germline V and J ends were trimmed by 5 bases and 1 base, with 15 bases remaining between them. This CDR3 comprises 16 residues. CDR1 MNHEY and CDR2 SMNVEV come from the germline V gene (reference sequence). The DNA of the CDR3 is TGTGCCAGCAGTCACGGACAGCCCCGTTCTGGAAACACCATATATTTT. It yields the protein CASSHGQPRSGNTIYF.

This chain joins TRBV5-8 and TRBJ1-1, with D perhaps TRBD1 (6 bases). This CDR3 comprises 14 residues. CDR1 and CDR2 (germline): SGHTS, YDEGEE. V lost 4 bases and J lost 4, with 14 bases in between. In DNA, the CDR3 is TGTGCCAGCAGCCCCAGTACAGGGTCCACTGAAGCTTTCTTT. Its protein product is CASSPSTGSTEAFF.

This clone occurred once. In DNA form, the CDR3 reads TGTGCCATCAGTGAGGCTCAGATCCTCCCCGAGCAGTACTTC. Protein product: CAISEAQILPEQYF. V gene TRBV10-3 combines with J gene TRBJ2-7; D remains unclear. The CDR3 covers 14 residues. CDR1 is ENHRY and CDR2 is SYGVKD in the germline V gene. Trimming pared 2 bases from V and 6 bases from J, leaving 14 bases between.

This rearrangement joins TRBV9 to TRBJ2-7, with TRBD1 matching 10 bases. With V trimmed by 0 bases and J by 6 bases, 6 bases remained unmatched. The CDR3 runs to 15 residues. Germline CDR1 is SGDLS and CDR2 is YYNGEE. The CDR3 DNA sequence: TGTGCCAGCAGCGTAGGAGGGACAGGGGCGGGCGAGCAGTACTTC. It specifies CASSVGGTGAGEQYF.

This chain links TRBV7-6 with TRBJ2-7; 7 bases are shared with TRBD2. The CDR3 runs to 14 residues. CDR1 and CDR2 (germline): SGHVS, FNYEAQ. After removal of 1 base from V and 5 bases from J, the junction contained 5 bases not matched to a gene. The CDR3 DNA is TGTGCCAGCAGCTTAGTGGTGGGAGGGGACGAGCAGTACTTC. This codes for CASSLVVGGDEQYF. Filled out from reference TRBV7-6 and TRBJ2-7, the complete variable domain reads GAGVSQSPRYKVTKRGQDVALRCDPISGHVSLYWYRQALGQGPEFLTYFNYEAQQDKSGLPNDRFSAERPEGSISTLTIQRTEQRDSAMYRCASSLVVGGDEQYFGPGTRLTVT.

This chain links TRBV5-1 with TRBJ1-1, with 7 bases identical to TRBD1. V shed 3 bases and J 6 bases; nucleotides not matched to a gene: 11. Per the germline V gene, CDR1 is SGHRS and CDR2 is YFSETQ. The CDR3 length is 15 residues. Written as DNA, the CDR3 is TGCGCCAGCAGCTGGGACAGTTCCCAAGGCGCTGAAGCTTTCTTT. Protein sequence: CASSWDSSQGAEAFF.

The CDR3: CASSARGGELFF. The CDR3 DNA reads as TGTGCCAGCAGCGCACGGGGCGGGGAGCTGTTTTTT. The genes are TRBV11-2 and TRBJ2-2; tentative D call: TRBD2 (5 bases). V gave up 5 bases and J gave up 7 bases, with 8 bases separating them. The CDR3 is made up of 12 amino acids. Germline assignment: CDR1 SGHAT and CDR2 FQNNGV.

On this clone itself: Other DNA sequences in this sample translate to the same CDR3. The chain is built from TRBV13 and TRBJ2-7, with 11 bases identical to TRBD1. Germline V gene data show CDR1 as PRHDT and CDR2 as FYEKMQ (reference sequence). This CDR3 region has 14 residues. V lost 3 bases and J lost 3; bases outside the gene matches: 1. CDR3 bases: TGTGCCAGCAGCTTGGGGACAGGGGGCTACGAGCAGTACTTC. It yields the protein CASSLGTGGYEQYF.

V and J are TRBV4-1 and TRBJ2-7; weak D call: TRBD1 (6 bases). The length of the CDR3 is 13 residues. Trimming took 1 base from V and 5 from J, leaving 9 bases between them. In germline, CDR1 is MGHRA, CDR2 YSYEKL. The CDR3 DNA reads as TGCGCCAGCAGCCAAGTTACAGGGAACGAGCAGTACTTC. Amino acid sequence: CASSQVTGNEQYF.

About this clone itself: In the same sample, other DNA sequences code for this CDR3. The rearrangement uses TRBV6-1 and TRBJ2-7, with 10 bases lining up with TRBD2. The CDR3 extends over 13 amino acids. Germline assignment: CDR1 MNHNS and CDR2 SASEGT. The junction had 2 bases not matched to a gene; V was cut back by 5 bases and J by 4 bases. CDR3 protein: CASSLAGVYEQYF. As DNA, the CDR3 is TGTGCCAGCAGTCTAGCGGGAGTGTACGAGCAGTACTTC.

V is TRBV27 and J is TRBJ1-4; D uncertain. Germline V gene data show CDR1 as MNHEY and CDR2 as SMNVEV (reference sequence). This CDR3 comprises 16 residues. The germline V and J ends were trimmed by 5 bases and 4 bases, with 17 bases remaining between them. Here the CDR3 DNA reads TGTGCCAGCAGTCCGCGGCCCTCGGGGATTAATGAAAAACTGTTTTTT. Its translation is CASSPRPSGINEKLFF.

The V gene is TRBV27, the J gene TRBJ2-1; 8 bases line up with TRBD2. V lost 8 bases and J lost 7; bases outside the gene matches: 7. From germline, CDR1 is MNHEY and CDR2 SMNVEV (reference sequence). The CDR3 covers 13 residues. The CDR3 nucleotides read TGTGCCAGCGGCAGCGGGAGCTTAAATGAGCAGTTCTTC. The encoded protein is CASGSGSLNEQFF.

V gene TRBV14 combines with J gene TRBJ2-3; tentatively, D is TRBD2 (5 bases). With 0 bases removed from V and 9 bases from J, the gap between germline ends came to 10 bases. The length of the CDR3 is 13 residues. CDR1 SGHDN and CDR2 FVKESK come from the germline V gene. The CDR3 reads CASSQDSGWTQYF. The CDR3 coding sequence is TGTGCCAGCAGCCAAGATTCGGGATGGACGCAGTATTTT. The full variable domain, rest sourced from reference TRBV14 and TRBJ2-3, is EAGVTQFPSHSVIEKGQTVTLRCDPISGHDNLYWYRRVMGKEIKFLLHFVKESKQDESGMPNNRFLAERTGGTYSTLKVQPAELEDSGVYFCASSQDSGWTQYFGPGTRLTVL.

This clone was found once. The V and J genes are TRBV27 and TRBJ2-7; 8 positions agree with TRBD1. The CDR3 is 14 residues long. Germline values: CDR1 MNHEY, CDR2 SMNVEV (reference sequence). With V trimmed by 3 bases and J by 4 bases, 5 bases remained unmatched. The CDR3 loop reads CASSLQTGEYEQYF. Here the CDR3 DNA reads TGTGCCAGCAGTTTGCAGACAGGGGAGTACGAGCAGTACTTC.

This chain uses TRBV28 with TRBJ1-4; D not certain. From germline, CDR1 is MDHEN and CDR2 SYDVKM. The CDR3 is 16 residues long. V lost 5 bases and J 4 bases, leaving 17 bases between the germline ends. The CDR3 loop reads CASSPLPGRLNEKLFF. For the CDR3, the DNA is TGTGCCAGCAGTCCCCTACCAGGACGACTTAATGAAAAACTGTTTTTT.

V and J are TRBV5-6 and TRBJ2-1; 8 bases are a match to TRBD2. CDR1 and CDR2 from the germline V gene are SGHDT and YYEEEE. This CDR3 contains 15 residues. Trimming removed 2 bases from V and 4 bases from J; junction bases left unmatched: 5. In DNA, the CDR3 is TGTGCCAGCAGCTTTGAACTAGCGGAGTACAATGAGCAGTTCTTC. Protein: CASSFELAEYNEQFF. The entire variable domain, with the rest obtained from reference TRBV5-6 and TRBJ2-1, is as follows: DAGVTQSPTHLIKTRGQQVTLRCSPKSGHDTVSWYQQALGQGPQFIFQYYEEEERQRGNFPDRFSGHQFPNYSSELNVNALLLGDSALYLCASSFELAEYNEQFFGPGTRLTVL.

V and J are TRBV7-9 and TRBJ2-1; D remains unclear. The germline V gene encodes CDR1 SEHNR and CDR2 FQNEAQ (reference sequence). V was shortened by 5 bases and J by 6 bases, with 5 bases between the two germline ends. This CDR3 region has 11 residues. CDR3 bases: TGTGCCAGCAGCCAACCCAATGAGCAGTTCTTC. Residues: CASSQPNEQFF.

This rearrangement joins TRBV2 to TRBJ2-7, with a tentative D call TRBD2 (7 bases). The CDR3 has 15 residues. The germline CDR1 and CDR2 sequences are SNHLY and FYNNEI. The germline V and J ends were trimmed by 3 bases and 3 bases, with 15 bases remaining between them. The CDR3 nucleotides are TGTGCCAGCAGTGAGGTTGAGGGGGAGGGCTACGAGCAGTACTTC. It translates to CASSEVEGEGYEQYF.

This rearrangement joins TRBV5-1 to TRBJ1-5; D gene uncertain. The CDR3 has 13 residues. V was trimmed by 3 bases and J by 3 bases, leaving 7 bases between them. The germline V gene encodes CDR1 SGHRS and CDR2 YFSETQ. The CDR3 DNA follows: TGCGCCAGCAGCTGGGGAATCAATCAGCCCCAGCATTTT. It yields the protein CASSWGINQPQHF.

This CDR3 reads CASSLELVGDNEQFF. CDR3 DNA: TGTGCCAGCAGCTTGGAACTAGTGGGGGACAATGAGCAGTTCTTC. The V gene is TRBV5-4, the J gene TRBJ2-1; D may match TRBD1 or TRBD2 (5 bases each). The CDR3 runs 15 residues. Germline V gene lookup returns CDR1 SGHNT and CDR2 YYREEE (reference sequence). V lost 0 bases and J lost 5, with 12 bases in between. The variable domain in full, completed from reference TRBV5-4 and TRBJ2-1, reads ETGVTQSPTHLIKTRGQQVTLRCSSQSGHNTVSWYQQALGQGPQFIFQYYREEENGRGNFPPRFSGLQFPNYSSELNVNALELDDSALYLCASSLELVGDNEQFFGPGTRLTVL.

The gene calls are TRBV27 and TRBJ2-7; TRBD2 matches at 7 bases. Trimming removed 0 bases from V and 5 bases from J; junction bases left unmatched: 4. This CDR3 region has 14 residues. Looked up from germline, CDR1 is MNHEY and CDR2 is SMNVEV (reference sequence). CDR3 bases: TGTGCCAGCAGTTTATCACGGAGCGGGAACGAGCAGTACTTC. Translating gives CASSLSRSGNEQYF.

V usage is TRBV27 and J usage is TRBJ2-5; 14 bases align to TRBD2. The V gene's germline CDR1 is MNHEY and CDR2 SMNVEV (reference sequence). V lost 5 bases, J lost 1 base, and 0 bases stayed unmatched. The CDR3 is 15 residues long. The CDR3 is CASSGLAGGQETQYF. The CDR3 DNA reads as TGTGCCAGCAGTGGACTAGCGGGAGGCCAAGAGACCCAGTACTTC.

This sequence joins TRBV28 and TRBJ2-5; TRBD2 might be the D (6 bases). Germline lookup yields CDR1 MDHEN and CDR2 SYDVKM. V was cut by 3 bases and J by 7 bases, with 9 bases left in between. This CDR3 comprises 12 residues. The CDR3 sequence is CASSFDSGTQYF. The CDR3, as DNA: TGTGCCAGCAGTTTTGATAGCGGGACCCAGTACTTC. Complete variable domain (other parts from reference TRBV28 and TRBJ2-5): DVKVTQSSRYLVKRTGEKVFLECVQDMDHENMFWYRQDPGLGLRLIYFSYDVKMKEKGDIPEGYSVSREKKERFSLILESASTNQTSMYLCASSFDSGTQYFGPGTRLLVL.

V usage is TRBV6-5 and J usage is TRBJ2-2; D possibly corresponds to TRBD1 (5 bases). The V and J ends lost 5 bases and 5 bases respectively, with 6 bases between them. The CDR3 is 12 amino acids. Germline V gives CDR1 MNHEY, CDR2 SVGAGI. The CDR3 bases are TGTGCCAGCAGTCCAGGGACCGGGGAGCTGTTTTTT. This gives the protein CASSPGTGELFF.

The chain is built from TRBV4-1 and TRBJ2-1; D not resolved. This CDR3 spans 15 amino acids. Between the trimmed V and J ends, which lost 0 bases and 0 bases, there was a span of 6 bases. Germline assignment: CDR1 MGHRA and CDR2 YSYEKL. The CDR3 loop is CASSQDEASYNEQFF. The CDR3 coding sequence is TGCGCCAGCAGCCAAGATGAGGCCTCCTACAATGAGCAGTTCTTC.

The V and J genes are TRBV18 and TRBJ2-5, with no clear D. There are 13 residues in the CDR3. Germline assignment: CDR1 KGHSH and CDR2 LQKENI. Trimming removed 3 bases at V and 5 bases at J, with 10 bases between. Written as DNA, the CDR3 is TGTGCCAGCTCACCGGTCCGTGGGGAGACCCAGTACTTC. Its translation: CASSPVRGETQYF.

The chain is built from TRBV27 and TRBJ2-7; D is perhaps TRBD2 (6 bases). CDR1 and CDR2 (germline): MNHEY, SMNVEV (reference sequence). The CDR3 consists of 14 residues. The ends were cut back, 3 bases at V and 5 bases at J, with 14 bases in the middle. The CDR3 spells CASSFGGAPHEQYF. CDR3 nucleotides: TGTGCCAGCAGTTTCGGGGGAGCCCCCCACGAGCAGTACTTC.